The 2 T cell receptor beta chains below were found in one sample sequenced in a study of blood T cell repertoires in COVID-19. Only in-frame clones appear in the TCRdb table, and some are missing; sequencing was by immunoSEQ multiplex PCR. Found here are 140,000 to 150,000 clones, roughly 87% of them singletons; the top ten hold 1.8%. The sample consisted of peripheral blood. Receptors were obtained from a man aged 65 to 85 with acute or convalescent COVID-19.

This chain joins TRBV14 and TRBJ1-2, with 8 positions matching TRBD1. Germline trimming cut 5 bases from V and 8 bases from J; bases unmatched to any gene: 10. The germline V gene has CDR1 SGHDN and CDR2 FVKESK. The CDR3 is 14 residues long. For the CDR3, the DNA is TGTGCCAGCAGCTCCGACAGGGGCGCTAGCGGCTACACCTTC. This gives the protein CASSSDRGASGYTF.

V is TRBV7-2 and J is TRBJ1-5; D unclear. V was cut by 6 bases and J by 0 bases, with 9 bases left in between. CDR3 length: 14 amino acids. Germline lookup yields CDR1 SGHTA and CDR2 FQGNSA. In DNA, the CDR3 is TGTGCCAGCAGTCTCACAGATAGCAATCAGCCCCAGCATTTT. Protein: CASSLTDSNQPQHF.